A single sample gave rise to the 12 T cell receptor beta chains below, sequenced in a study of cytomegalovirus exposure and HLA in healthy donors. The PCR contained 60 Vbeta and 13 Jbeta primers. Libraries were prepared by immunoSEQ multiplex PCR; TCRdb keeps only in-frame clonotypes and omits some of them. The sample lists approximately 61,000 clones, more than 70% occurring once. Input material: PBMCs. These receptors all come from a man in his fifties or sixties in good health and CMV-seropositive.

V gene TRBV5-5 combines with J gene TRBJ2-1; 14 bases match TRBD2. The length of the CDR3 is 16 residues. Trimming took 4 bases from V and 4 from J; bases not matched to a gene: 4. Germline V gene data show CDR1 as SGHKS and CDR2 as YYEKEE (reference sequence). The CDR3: CASSGTSGSRYNEQFF. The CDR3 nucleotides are TGTGCCAGCAGCGGGACTAGCGGGAGTAGGTACAATGAGCAGTTCTTC.

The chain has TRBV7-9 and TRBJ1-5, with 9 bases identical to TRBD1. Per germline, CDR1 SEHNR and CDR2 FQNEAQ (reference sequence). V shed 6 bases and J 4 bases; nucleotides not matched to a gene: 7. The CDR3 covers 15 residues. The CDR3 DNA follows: TGTGCCAGCAGTCGAGACAGGGGGAATAATCAGCCCCAGCATTTT. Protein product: CASSRDRGNNQPQHF.

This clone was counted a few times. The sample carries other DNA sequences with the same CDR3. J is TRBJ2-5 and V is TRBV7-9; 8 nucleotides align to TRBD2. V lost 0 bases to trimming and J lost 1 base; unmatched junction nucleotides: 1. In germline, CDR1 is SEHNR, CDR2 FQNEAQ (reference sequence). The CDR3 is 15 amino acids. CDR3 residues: CASSLASGAQETQYF. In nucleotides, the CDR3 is TGTGCCAGCAGCTTAGCTAGCGGGGCCCAAGAGACCCAGTACTTC.

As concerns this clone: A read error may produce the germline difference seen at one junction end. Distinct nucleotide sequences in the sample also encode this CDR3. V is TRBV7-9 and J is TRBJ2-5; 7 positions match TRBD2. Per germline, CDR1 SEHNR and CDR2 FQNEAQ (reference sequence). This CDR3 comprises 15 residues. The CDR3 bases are TGTTCCAGCAGCTCCCTCGGGGGGAATCAAGAGACCCAGTACTTC. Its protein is CSSSSLGGNQETQYF.

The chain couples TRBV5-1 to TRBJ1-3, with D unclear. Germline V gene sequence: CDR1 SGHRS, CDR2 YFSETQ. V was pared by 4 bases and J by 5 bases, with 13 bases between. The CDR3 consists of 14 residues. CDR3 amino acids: CASSAESHRNTIYF. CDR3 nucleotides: TGCGCCAGCAGCGCGGAATCACACCGAAACACCATATATTTT.

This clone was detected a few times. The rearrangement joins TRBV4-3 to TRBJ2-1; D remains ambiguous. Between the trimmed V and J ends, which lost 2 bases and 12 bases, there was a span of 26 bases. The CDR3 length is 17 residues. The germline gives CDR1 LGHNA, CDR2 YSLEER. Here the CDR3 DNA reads TGCGCCAGCAGCCAACATATGATCGCACTCATCTACCATGCGCAGTTCTTC. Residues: CASSQHMIALIYHAQFF.

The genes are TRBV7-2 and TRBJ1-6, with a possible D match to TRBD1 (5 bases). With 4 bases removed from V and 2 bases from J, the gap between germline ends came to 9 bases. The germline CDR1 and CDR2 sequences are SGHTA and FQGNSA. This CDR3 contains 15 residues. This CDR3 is CASSSQGAYNSPLHF. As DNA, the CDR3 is TGTGCCAGCAGCTCCCAGGGCGCCTATAATTCACCCCTCCACTTT.

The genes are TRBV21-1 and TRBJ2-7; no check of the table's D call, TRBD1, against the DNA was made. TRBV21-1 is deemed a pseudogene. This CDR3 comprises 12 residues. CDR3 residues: CASIPLTAFQYF. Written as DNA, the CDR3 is TGTGCCAGCATTCCCTTGACAGCCTTCCAGTACTTC.

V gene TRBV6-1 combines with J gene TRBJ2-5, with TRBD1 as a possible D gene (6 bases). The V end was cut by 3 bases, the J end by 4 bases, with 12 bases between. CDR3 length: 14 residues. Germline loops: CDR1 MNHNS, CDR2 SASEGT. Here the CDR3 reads CASSEGNRAETQYF. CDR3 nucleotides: TGTGCCAGCAGTGAGGGAAACAGGGCAGAGACCCAGTACTTC.

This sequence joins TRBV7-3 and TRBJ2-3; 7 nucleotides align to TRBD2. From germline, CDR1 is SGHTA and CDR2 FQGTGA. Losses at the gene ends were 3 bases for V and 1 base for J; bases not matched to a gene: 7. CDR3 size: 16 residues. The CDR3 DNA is TGTGCCAGCAGCTTGAACCCGCTAGCGGGCACAGATACGCAGTATTTT. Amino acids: CASSLNPLAGTDTQYF.

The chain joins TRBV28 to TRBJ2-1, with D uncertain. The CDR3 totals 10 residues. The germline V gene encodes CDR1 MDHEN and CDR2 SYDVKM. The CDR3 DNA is TGTGCTACCTCAGACAATGAGCAGTTCTTC. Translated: CATSDNEQFF.

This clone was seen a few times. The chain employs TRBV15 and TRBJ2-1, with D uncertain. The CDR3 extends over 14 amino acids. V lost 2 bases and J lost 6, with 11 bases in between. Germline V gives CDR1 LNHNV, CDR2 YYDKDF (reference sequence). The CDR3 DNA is TGTGCCACCAGCAGATCGTTAGCCGCCAATGAGCAGTTCTTC. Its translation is CATSRSLAANEQFF.